Sequencing of this T cell receptor (beta chain) was carried out in a study of cytomegalovirus exposure and HLA in healthy donors. Overall study context: Approximately 190 million T cells yielded more than 90 million unique TCR beta sequences, as an earlier analysis found.

13 Jbeta primers and 60 Vbeta primers were used for the PCR. Assay: immunoSEQ multiplex PCR; the TCRdb copy retains only in-frame clones and omits some. The table lists about 150,000 clones, about 73% of them singletons. This clone was seen a handful of times. Its antigen is as yet unknown. Study-wide results and limits: In a later analysis, several top co-occurrence clusters appeared linked to parvovirus B19, influenza, CMV and Epstein-Barr virus. It was taken for granted in presence/absence analyses that sequencing depth across donors was roughly uniform.

V was cut by 5 bases and J by 2 bases, with 11 bases left in between. Germline V gene sequence: CDR1 KGHSH, CDR2 LQKENI. This CDR3 is 14 amino acids long. The source of this sequence is a woman in her fifties or sixties in good health and CMV-seropositive. This sequence joins TRBV18 and TRBJ2-3; D remains ambiguous. Sequenced sample: PBMCs. This CDR3 reads CASSYDKVTDTQYF. In DNA form, the CDR3 reads TGTGCCAGCTCATACGACAAAGTCACAGATACGCAGTATTTT. The variable domain in full, with the rest retrieved from reference TRBV18 and TRBJ2-3, is NAGVMQNPRHLVRRRGQEARLRCSPMKGHSHVYWYRQLPEEGLKFMVYLQKENIIDESGMPKERFSAEFPKEGPSILRIQQVVRGDSAAYFCASSYDKVTDTQYFGPGTRLTVL.